These 2 T cell receptor beta chains were sequenced from one sample in a study of cytomegalovirus exposure and HLA in healthy donors. The PCR was carried out with 60 Vbeta primers and 13 Jbeta primers. Produced via immunoSEQ multiplex PCR; TCRdb's table is partial and in-frame only. The sample holds roughly 130,000 clones, 80% to 85% seen once. Sequencing used PBMCs. These receptors originate from a boy younger than 18 in good health and CMV-seronegative.

The chain couples TRBV6-1 to TRBJ2-7, with a weak D call TRBD1 (6 bases). V dropped 6 bases and J dropped 4 bases, with 10 bases sitting between them. The CDR3 sequence is 12 residues long. CDR1 is MNHNS and CDR2 is SASEGT in the germline V gene. The CDR3 DNA follows: TGTGCCAGCAGCGGTCAGGGGTACGAGCAGTACTTC. Protein product: CASSGQGYEQYF.

Concerning this clone itself: One end of the junction is discordant with germline, which a read error may explain. The V and J genes are TRBV6-1 and TRBJ2-5, with a possible D match to TRBD2 (5 bases). Germline CDR1 is MNHNS and CDR2 is SASEGT. The CDR3 covers 10 residues. The CDR3 DNA sequence: TGTGCCAGCACGTGGGTTAAACTAGACTTC. It yields the protein CASTWVKLDF.